The source of this T cell receptor (beta chain) is a study of blood T cell repertoires in COVID-19. Overall study context: COVID-19 samples from acute and convalescent phases originated in the United States, Italy and Spain. T cells, B-cell-depleted T cells, or PBMCs supplied cDNA or gDNA.

Germline loops: CDR1 SNHLY, CDR2 FYNNEI. Trimming took 4 bases from V and 3 from J, leaving 18 bases between them. The CDR3 is made up of 17 amino acids. Clones were sequenced by immunoSEQ multiplex PCR, and TCRdb holds only the in-frame ones, with some missing. The table records around 200,000 clones, around 82% of them present only once. The sample comprised peripheral blood. This receptor was obtained from a man aged 45-65 years with active or convalescent COVID-19. The chain carries TRBV2 and TRBJ2-2; D remains ambiguous. The DNA for the CDR3 is TGTGCCAGCAGTGGGCGAAAACTTTTAACAGACACCGGGGAGCTGTTTTTT. Amino acids: CASSGRKLLTDTGELFF. Full variable domain (missing parts from reference TRBV2 and TRBJ2-2): EPEVTQTPSHQVTQMGQEVILRCVPISNHLYFYWYRQILGQKVEFLVSFYNNEISEKSEIFDDQFSVERPDGSNFTLKIRSTKLEDSAMYFCASSGRKLLTDTGELFFGEGSRLTVL.